The 27 T cell receptor beta chains below come from one sample, sequenced in a study of cytomegalovirus exposure and HLA in healthy donors. This PCR relied on a set of 60 Vbeta primers and 13 Jbeta primers. Assay: immunoSEQ multiplex PCR; the TCRdb copy retains only in-frame clones and omits some. The sample records about 110,000 clones, over 75% being singletons. Sequenced material: PBMCs. These receptors were obtained from a woman aged 40 to 50 in good health and CMV-seropositive.

This chain connects TRBV7-2 to TRBJ2-7, with D perhaps matching TRBD1 (5 bases). This CDR3 spans 15 amino acids. V gave up 1 base and J gave up 1 base, with 11 bases separating them. Germline V lookup: CDR1 SGHTA, CDR2 FQGNSA. Here the CDR3 reads CASSLVGDSSYEQYF. The CDR3 nucleotides read TGTGCCAGCAGCTTAGTAGGGGATTCATCCTACGAGCAGTACTTC.

CDR3 residues: CASRGQPKGEEGAFF. CDR3 in DNA: TGTGCCAGCAGAGGACAGCCGAAGGGAGAAGAGGGAGCTTTCTTT. The V and J genes are TRBV6-1 and TRBJ1-1, with a weak D call TRBD1 (6 bases). The CDR3 runs 15 residues. Germline CDR1 MNHNS, CDR2 SASEGT. Deletions cut 6 bases from V and 10 bases from J, with 24 bases between.

V usage is TRBV5-4 and J usage is TRBJ1-1, with TRBD1 matching over 12 bases. With V trimmed by 2 bases and J by 2 bases, 4 bases remained unmatched. This CDR3 is 16 amino acids long. Germline V gene data show CDR1 as SGHNT and CDR2 as YYREEE (reference sequence). The CDR3 protein is CASSLTGQGANTEAFF. DNA for the CDR3: TGTGCCAGCAGCTTAACGGGACAGGGGGCTAACACTGAAGCTTTCTTT. Looking up the rest from reference TRBV5-4 and TRBJ1-1 gives the full variable domain: ETGVTQSPTHLIKTRGQQVTLRCSSQSGHNTVSWYQQALGQGPQFIFQYYREEENGRGNFPPRFSGLQFPNYSSELNVNALELDDSALYLCASSLTGQGANTEAFFGQGTRLTVV.

V is TRBV25-1 and J is TRBJ2-1; D may be TRBD1 (6 bases). Trimming pared 4 bases from V and 0 bases from J, leaving 13 bases between. CDR1 and CDR2 (germline): MGHDK, SYGVNS. CDR3 length equals 16 residues. The CDR3 coding sequence is TGTGCCAGCAGTGCGCCCCCAGGGGTCTCCTACAATGAGCAGTTCTTC. This translates into CASSAPPGVSYNEQFF.

The V call is TRBV18, the J call TRBJ1-5; the D gene is possibly TRBD1 (6 bases). CDR1 and CDR2 (germline): KGHSH, LQKENI. The CDR3 length is 15 residues. V dropped 1 base and J dropped 6 bases, with 13 bases sitting between them. The CDR3 reads CASSPLGGLGQPQHF. CDR3 nucleotides: TGTGCCAGCTCACCACTGGGGGGGCTTGGTCAGCCCCAGCATTTT.

The CDR3 reads CASSRDRGNNEQFF. The CDR3 region has the DNA TGCGCCAGCAGCCGGGACAGGGGGAACAATGAGCAGTTCTTC. V usage is TRBV4-3 and J usage is TRBJ2-1; the match to TRBD1 covers 11 bases. CDR1 is LGHNA, CDR2 YSLEER, per germline. The ends lost 4 bases at V and 5 bases at J; junction bases unmatched: 1. The CDR3 loop spans 14 amino acids.

This clone was counted once. The V gene is TRBV27, the J gene TRBJ1-1; D is unclear. The CDR3 covers 13 residues. V was pared by 6 bases and J by 5 bases, with 13 bases between. Germline assignment: CDR1 MNHEY and CDR2 SMNVEV (reference sequence). CDR3 loop: CASRREARTEAFF. In DNA form, the CDR3 reads TGTGCCAGCAGGAGGGAGGCGCGTACTGAAGCTTTCTTT.

The V gene is TRBV5-1, the J gene TRBJ2-5; D unclear. CDR1 and CDR2 from the germline V gene are SGHRS and YFSETQ. CDR3 length: 12 residues. V dropped 0 bases and J dropped 5 bases, with 5 bases sitting between them. CDR3 nucleotide sequence: TGCGCCAGCAGCTTGGTCCAGGAGACCCAGTACTTC. This sequence encodes CASSLVQETQYF.

J is TRBJ1-3 and V is TRBV13, with 7 bases matching TRBD1. Germline V lookup: CDR1 PRHDT, CDR2 FYEKMQ (reference sequence). The trim removed 0 bases at V and 4 bases at J, leaving 6 bases unmatched. This CDR3 contains 16 residues. CDR3 protein: CASSLGQGSSGNTIYF. The CDR3 nucleotides read TGTGCCAGCAGCTTAGGACAGGGGAGCTCCGGAAACACCATATATTTT.

The rearrangement links TRBV5-5 to TRBJ1-1; D gene unclear. The germline V gene has CDR1 SGHKS and CDR2 YYEKEE (reference sequence). V lost 6 bases to trimming and J lost 3 bases, with 12 bases between them. The CDR3 totals 13 residues. This chain's CDR3 is CASNQVTDTEAFF. In DNA form, the CDR3 reads TGTGCCAGCAACCAAGTAACAGACACTGAAGCTTTCTTT.

This chain connects TRBV6-5 to TRBJ1-2, with 12 bases that match TRBD1. The CDR3 consists of 14 residues. V shed 5 bases and J 4 bases; nucleotides not matched to a gene: 2. Germline V gives CDR1 MNHEY, CDR2 SVGAGI. The CDR3 reads CASSRDRGLYGYTF. CDR3 sequence (DNA): TGTGCCAGCAGTCGGGACAGGGGGCTCTATGGCTACACCTTC.

The chain links TRBV19 to TRBJ1-6; D is uncertain. Germline V gives CDR1 LNHDA, CDR2 SQIVND (reference sequence). The CDR3 length is 15 residues. Deletions cut 5 bases from V and 10 bases from J, with 18 bases between. This CDR3 reads CASSPSGPGYSPLHF. The CDR3 DNA reads TGTGCCAGTAGTCCCAGCGGACCGGGATACTCACCCCTCCACTTT.

The genes are TRBV6-6 and TRBJ1-2; no definite D call. CDR1 is MNHNY, CDR2 SVGAGI, per germline (reference sequence). The CDR3 loop spans 14 amino acids. The V end was cut by 2 bases, the J end by 3 bases, with 10 bases between. The CDR3 loop is CASSYPGMDYGYTF. DNA for the CDR3: TGTGCCAGCAGTTACCCGGGAATGGACTATGGCTACACCTTC.

J is TRBJ1-1 and V is TRBV28; 7 bases align to TRBD1. This CDR3 is built from 13 residues. Germline loops: CDR1 MDHEN, CDR2 SYDVKM. Germline trimming cut 2 bases from V and 3 bases from J; bases unmatched to any gene: 0. In DNA, the CDR3 is TGTGCCAGCAGTTTAAGGGGGCACACTGAAGCTTTCTTT. Its protein product is CASSLRGHTEAFF.

This clone was seen only a few times. The V gene is TRBV5-6, the J gene TRBJ1-4; TRBD1 agrees at 7 bases. Germline V lookup: CDR1 SGHDT, CDR2 YYEEEE. The CDR3 is made up of 14 amino acids. Losses at the gene ends were 4 bases for V and 4 bases for J; bases not matched to a gene: 4. The CDR3, as DNA: TGTGCCAGCAGCACGGGACAGTTTAATGAAAAACTGTTTTTT. Protein sequence: CASSTGQFNEKLFF.

The chain couples TRBV5-1 to TRBJ2-2; D may be TRBD2 (6 bases). CDR1 and CDR2 (germline): SGHRS, YFSETQ. This CDR3 is 15 amino acids long. V was cut by 0 bases and J by 4 bases, with 10 bases left in between. This chain's CDR3 is CASSLVRRATGELFF. The DNA of the CDR3 is TGCGCCAGCAGCTTGGTCCGGAGGGCCACCGGGGAGCTGTTTTTT.

The chain carries TRBV2 and TRBJ1-5, with D possibly being TRBD1 (6 bases). V lost 6 bases and J 5 bases, leaving 11 bases between the germline ends. This CDR3 is 13 amino acids long. Per the germline V gene, CDR1 is SNHLY and CDR2 is FYNNEI. The CDR3 is CASSQGPHQPQHF. The CDR3 DNA follows: TGTGCCAGCAGCCAGGGGCCGCATCAGCCCCAGCATTTT.

This clone was detected only a few times. The chain links TRBV28 to TRBJ1-1; 10 bases are a match to TRBD1. The length of the CDR3 is 14 residues. The V gene's germline CDR1 is MDHEN and CDR2 SYDVKM. V dropped 7 bases and J dropped 4; count of bases not matched to a gene: 6. CDR3 in DNA: TGTGCCAGCAACGGGGGACAGGGGACCACTGAAGCTTTCTTT. This gives the protein CASNGGQGTTEAFF.

The V gene is TRBV15, the J gene TRBJ2-7; 11 nucleotides line up with TRBD2. Trimming cost V 1 base and J 6 bases; bases outside gene matches: 14. Germline V CDR1 and CDR2: LNHNV, YYDKDF (reference sequence). The CDR3 spans 18 residues. CDR3 sequence: CATSRAPHASGGTGEQYF. The CDR3 bases are TGTGCCACCAGCAGAGCGCCCCATGCTAGCGGGGGGACCGGCGAGCAGTACTTC.

The chain carries TRBV2 and TRBJ1-5, with 8 nucleotides matching TRBD1. After removal of 6 bases from V and 2 bases from J, the junction contained 6 bases not matched to a gene. The CDR3 spans 15 residues. The germline V gene encodes CDR1 SNHLY and CDR2 FYNNEI. The DNA for the CDR3 is TGTGCCAGCAGGAAGGACAGGGCCGGCAATCAGCCCCAGCATTTT. Translating gives CASRKDRAGNQPQHF.

The chain links TRBV7-6 to TRBJ1-6, with D perhaps TRBD1 (6 bases). CDR3 length: 16 residues. Trimming stripped 1 base from V and 9 bases from J, with 16 bases between. Germline loops: CDR1 SGHVS, CDR2 FNYEAQ. Here the CDR3 DNA reads TGTGCCAGCAGCTTAGACTTTGGGGGCTGGGGTTCACCCCTCCACTTT. This codes for CASSLDFGGWGSPLHF.

This clone appeared once. V and J are TRBV28 and TRBJ2-3; perhaps TRBD2 as D (6 bases). The CDR3 spans 15 residues. Per the germline V gene, CDR1 is MDHEN and CDR2 is SYDVKM. The V end lost 6 bases, the J end lost 5 bases, and 18 bases lay between the germline ends. In DNA, the CDR3 is TGTGCCAGCAGCCCGAACCGGGAGCTCCTAGATACGCAGTATTTT. It codes for CASSPNRELLDTQYF.

V and J are TRBV19 and TRBJ1-5, with 9 positions matching TRBD1. V lost 1 base, J lost 6 bases, and 10 bases stayed unmatched. Germline CDR1 LNHDA, CDR2 SQIVND (reference sequence). The CDR3 totals 17 residues. The CDR3 coding sequence is TGTGCCAGTAGTATAGCTTTGGACAGGGGAAGAGGTCAGCCCCAGCATTTT. It yields the protein CASSIALDRGRGQPQHF.

About this clone: The sample carries other DNA sequences with the same CDR3. The rearrangement uses TRBV6-5 and TRBJ1-6; 7 bases are a match to TRBD1. V lost 3 bases, J lost 9 bases, and 8 bases stayed unmatched. Germline CDR1 MNHEY, CDR2 SVGAGI. This CDR3 contains 15 residues. CDR3 sequence (DNA): TGTGCCAGCAGTTATGGCGGCCAGGGGGGTTCACCCCTCCACTTT. Its protein product is CASSYGGQGGSPLHF.

The chain joins TRBV11-2 to TRBJ1-6; D ambiguous. This CDR3 region has 13 residues. CDR1 is SGHAT and CDR2 is FQNNGV in the germline V gene. Deletions cut 5 bases from V and 9 bases from J, with 11 bases between. CDR3 DNA: TGTGCCAGCAGCCTCCGGAGTGGTTCACCCCTCCACTTT. As protein: CASSLRSGSPLHF.

V usage is TRBV9 and J usage is TRBJ2-2; 8 positions match TRBD1. This CDR3 region has 15 residues. CDR1 and CDR2 from the germline V gene are SGDLS and YYNGEE. Germline trimming cut 4 bases from V and 1 base from J; bases unmatched to any gene: 3. The CDR3 coding sequence is TGTGCCAGCAGCCCCGGGACAGGGAACACCGGGGAGCTGTTTTTT. This encodes CASSPGTGNTGELFF.

V is TRBV10-3 and J is TRBJ2-3; D gene ambiguous. The CDR3 totals 11 residues. CDR1 and CDR2 (germline): ENHRY, SYGVKD. Trimming left V 8 bases short and J 6 bases short, with 9 bases between. As DNA, the CDR3 is TGTGCCATCGGATTGCGGGATACGCAGTATTTT. It encodes CAIGLRDTQYF.